This T cell receptor (beta chain) was sequenced during a study of blood T cell repertoires in COVID-19. Produced via immunoSEQ multiplex PCR; TCRdb's table is partial and in-frame only. The sample shows roughly 250,000 clones, approximately 91% of them seen only once. V gave up 3 bases and J gave up 2 bases, with 14 bases separating them. The CDR3 has 16 amino acids. Germline V CDR1 and CDR2: KGHDR, SFDVKD. This clonotype was sampled from a human donor in a cohort exposed to, infected with or recovered from COVID-19 (not recorded which). The donor label of this sample is uncertain. Sequences were obtained from PBMCs or T cells enriched from blood (not recorded which). The rearrangement links TRBV24-1 to TRBJ2-3; D is perhaps TRBD1 (7 bases). The CDR3 bases are TGTGCCACCAGTGATAACCAGGGGGGAACCACAGATACGCAGTATTTT. Protein: CATSDNQGGTTDTQYF.